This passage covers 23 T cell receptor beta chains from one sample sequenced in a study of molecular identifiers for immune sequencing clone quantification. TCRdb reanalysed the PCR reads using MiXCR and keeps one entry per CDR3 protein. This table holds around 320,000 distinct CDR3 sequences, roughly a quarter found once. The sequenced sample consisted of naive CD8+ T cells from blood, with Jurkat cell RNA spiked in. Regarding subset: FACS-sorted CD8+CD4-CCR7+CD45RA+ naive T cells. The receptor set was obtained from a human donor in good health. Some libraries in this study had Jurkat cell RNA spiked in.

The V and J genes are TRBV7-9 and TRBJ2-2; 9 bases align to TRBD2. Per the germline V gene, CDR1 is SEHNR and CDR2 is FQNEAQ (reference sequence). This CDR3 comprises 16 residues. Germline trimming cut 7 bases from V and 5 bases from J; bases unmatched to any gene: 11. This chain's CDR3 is CASILGGLAGTGELFF. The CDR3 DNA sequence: TGTGCCAGCATCCTCGGGGGACTAGCCGGAACCGGGGAGCTGTTTTTT. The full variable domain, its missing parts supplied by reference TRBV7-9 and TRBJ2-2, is DTGVSQNPRHKITKRGQNVTFRCDPISEHNRLYWYRQTLGQGPEFLTYFQNEAQLEKSRLLSDRFSAERPKGSFSTLEIQRTEQGDSAMYLCASILGGLAGTGELFFGEGSRLTVL.

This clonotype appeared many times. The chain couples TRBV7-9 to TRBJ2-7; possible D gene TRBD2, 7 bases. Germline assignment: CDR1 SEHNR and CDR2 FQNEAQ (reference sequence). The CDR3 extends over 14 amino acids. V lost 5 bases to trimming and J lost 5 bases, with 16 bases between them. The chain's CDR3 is CASSPTRGANEQYF. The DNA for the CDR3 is TGTGCCAGCAGCCCGACCCGGGGGGCAAACGAGCAGTACTTC. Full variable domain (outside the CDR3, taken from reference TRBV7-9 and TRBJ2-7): DTGVSQNPRHKITKRGQNVTFRCDPISEHNRLYWYRQTLGQGPEFLTYFQNEAQLEKSRLLSDRFSAERPKGSFSTLEIQRTEQGDSAMYLCASSPTRGANEQYFGPGTRLTVT.

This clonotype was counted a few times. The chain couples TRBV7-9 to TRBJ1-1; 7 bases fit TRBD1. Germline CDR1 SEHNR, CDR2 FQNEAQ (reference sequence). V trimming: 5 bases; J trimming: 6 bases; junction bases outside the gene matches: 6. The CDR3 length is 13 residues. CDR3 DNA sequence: TGTGCCAGCAGCAACGACAGGGTCCCTGAAGCTTTCTTT. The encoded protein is CASSNDRVPEAFF. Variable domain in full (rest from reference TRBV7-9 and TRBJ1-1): DTGVSQNPRHKITKRGQNVTFRCDPISEHNRLYWYRQTLGQGPEFLTYFQNEAQLEKSRLLSDRFSAERPKGSFSTLEIQRTEQGDSAMYLCASSNDRVPEAFFGQGTRLTVV.

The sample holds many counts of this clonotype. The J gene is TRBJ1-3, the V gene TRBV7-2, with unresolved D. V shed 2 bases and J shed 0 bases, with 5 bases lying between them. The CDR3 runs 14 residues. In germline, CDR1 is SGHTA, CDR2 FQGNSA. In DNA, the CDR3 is TGTGCCAGCAGCTTACTGGACTCTGGAAACACCATATATTTT. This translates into CASSLLDSGNTIYF.

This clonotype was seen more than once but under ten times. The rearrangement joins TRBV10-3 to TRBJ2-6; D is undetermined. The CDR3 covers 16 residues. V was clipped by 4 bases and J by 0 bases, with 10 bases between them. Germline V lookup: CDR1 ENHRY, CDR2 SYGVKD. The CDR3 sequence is CAISGTKDSGANVLTF. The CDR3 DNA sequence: TGTGCCATCAGTGGGACGAAGGACTCTGGGGCCAACGTCCTGACTTTC.

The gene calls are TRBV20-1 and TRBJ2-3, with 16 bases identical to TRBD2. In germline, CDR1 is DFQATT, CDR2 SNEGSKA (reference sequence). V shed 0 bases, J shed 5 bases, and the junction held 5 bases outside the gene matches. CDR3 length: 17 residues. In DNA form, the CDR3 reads TGCAGTGCTAGAGAGGGACTAGCGGGAGGGCCAGGAGATACGCAGTATTTT. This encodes CSAREGLAGGPGDTQYF.

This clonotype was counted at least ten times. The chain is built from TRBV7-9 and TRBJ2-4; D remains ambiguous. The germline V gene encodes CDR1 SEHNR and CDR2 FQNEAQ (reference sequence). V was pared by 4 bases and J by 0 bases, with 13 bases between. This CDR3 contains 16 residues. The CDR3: CASSSDDNPAKNIQYF. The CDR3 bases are TGTGCCAGCAGCTCGGATGACAATCCAGCCAAAAACATTCAGTACTTC.

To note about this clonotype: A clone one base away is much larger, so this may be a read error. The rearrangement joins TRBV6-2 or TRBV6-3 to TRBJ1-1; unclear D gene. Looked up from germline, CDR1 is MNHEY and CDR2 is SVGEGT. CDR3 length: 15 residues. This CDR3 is CASSPFGDRNTEALF. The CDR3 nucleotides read TGTGCCAGCTCCCCGTTCGGGGATCGGAACACTGAAGCTTTATTT.

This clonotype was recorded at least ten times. The CDR3 DNA is TGTGCCAGCACCGGACTTCAAGAGACCCAGTACTTC. It yields the protein CASTGLQETQYF. This rearrangement joins TRBV7-9 to TRBJ2-5, with a weak D call TRBD2 (5 bases). Germline CDR1 reads SEHNR; CDR2 reads FQNEAQ (reference sequence). The CDR3 length is 12 residues. Trimming cost V 7 bases and J 2 bases, with 8 bases left between them.

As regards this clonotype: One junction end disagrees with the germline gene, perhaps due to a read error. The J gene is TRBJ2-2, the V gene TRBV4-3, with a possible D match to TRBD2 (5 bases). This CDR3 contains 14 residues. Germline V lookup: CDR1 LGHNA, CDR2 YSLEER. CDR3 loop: CASSPSEYTGEQFF. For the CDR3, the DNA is TGCGCCAGCAGCCCGTCCGAGTACACCGGGGAGCAGTTTTTT.

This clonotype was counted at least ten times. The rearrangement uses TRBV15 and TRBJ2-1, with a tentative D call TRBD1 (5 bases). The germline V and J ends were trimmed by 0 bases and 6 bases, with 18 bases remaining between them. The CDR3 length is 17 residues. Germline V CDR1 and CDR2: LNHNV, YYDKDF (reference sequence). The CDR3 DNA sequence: TGTGCCACCAGCAGAGAAGTCGGGCAGGGAAGGGGCAATGAGCAGTTCTTC. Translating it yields CATSREVGQGRGNEQFF.

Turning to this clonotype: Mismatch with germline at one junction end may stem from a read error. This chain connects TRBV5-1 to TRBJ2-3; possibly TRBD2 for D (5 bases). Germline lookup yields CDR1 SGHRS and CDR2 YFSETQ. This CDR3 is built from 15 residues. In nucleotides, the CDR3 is TGCGCCGGCAGCTTTTCACTAGGTGGCACAGATACGCAGTATTTT. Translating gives CAGSFSLGGTDTQYF.

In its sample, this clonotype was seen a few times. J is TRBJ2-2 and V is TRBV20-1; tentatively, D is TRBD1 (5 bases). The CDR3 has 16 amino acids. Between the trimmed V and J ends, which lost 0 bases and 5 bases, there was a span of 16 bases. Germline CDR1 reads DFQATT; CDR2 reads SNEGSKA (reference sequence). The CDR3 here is CSAREKGQVWTGELFF. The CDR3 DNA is TGCAGTGCTAGAGAGAAGGGGCAAGTATGGACCGGGGAGCTGTTTTTT.

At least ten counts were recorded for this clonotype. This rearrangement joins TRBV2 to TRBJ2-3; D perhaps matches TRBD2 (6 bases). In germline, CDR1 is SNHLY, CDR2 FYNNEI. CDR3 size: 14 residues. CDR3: CALGGDPWPDTQYF. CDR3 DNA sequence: TGTGCTCTCGGCGGGGACCCATGGCCAGATACGCAGTATTTT.

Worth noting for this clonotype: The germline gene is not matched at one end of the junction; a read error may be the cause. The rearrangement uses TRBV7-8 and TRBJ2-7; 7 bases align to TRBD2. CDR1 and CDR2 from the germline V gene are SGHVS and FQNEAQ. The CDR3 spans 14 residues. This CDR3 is CASSPSGAPYEQCF. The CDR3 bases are TGTGCCAGCAGCCCCAGCGGGGCTCCCTACGAGCAGTGCTTC.

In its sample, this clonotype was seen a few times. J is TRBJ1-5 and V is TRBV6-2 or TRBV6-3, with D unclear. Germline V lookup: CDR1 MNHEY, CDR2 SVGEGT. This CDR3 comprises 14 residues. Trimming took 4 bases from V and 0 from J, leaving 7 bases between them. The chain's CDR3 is CASSFPYSNQPQHF. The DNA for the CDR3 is TGTGCCAGCAGTTTCCCGTATAGCAATCAGCCCCAGCATTTT.

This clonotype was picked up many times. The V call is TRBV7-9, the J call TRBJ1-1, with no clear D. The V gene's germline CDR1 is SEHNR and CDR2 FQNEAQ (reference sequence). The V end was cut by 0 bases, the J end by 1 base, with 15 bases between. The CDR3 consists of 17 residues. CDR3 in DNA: TGTGCCAGCAGCTTAGCTTTACTAAGTGAACCGAACACTGAAGCTTTCTTT. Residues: CASSLALLSEPNTEAFF.

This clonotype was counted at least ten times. CDR3 DNA sequence: TGCAGCGTTGAAGATTGGGGGCACGAAGGGACTAGCATCCCTGACAATCCCACAGATACGCAGTATTTT. Translated: CSVEDWGHEGTSIPDNPTDTQYF. The rearrangement links TRBV29-1 to TRBJ2-3, with 9 bases matching TRBD2. The CDR3 covers 23 residues. Germline V lookup: CDR1 SQVTM, CDR2 ANQGSEA. The junction had 27 bases not matched to a gene; V was cut back by 0 bases and J by 2 bases.

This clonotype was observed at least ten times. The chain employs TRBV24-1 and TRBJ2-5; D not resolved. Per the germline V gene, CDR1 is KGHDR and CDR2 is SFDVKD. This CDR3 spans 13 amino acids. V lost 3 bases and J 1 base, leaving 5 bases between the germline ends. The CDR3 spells CATSDDLQETQYF. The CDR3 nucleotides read TGTGCCACCAGTGATGACCTCCAAGAGACCCAGTACTTC.

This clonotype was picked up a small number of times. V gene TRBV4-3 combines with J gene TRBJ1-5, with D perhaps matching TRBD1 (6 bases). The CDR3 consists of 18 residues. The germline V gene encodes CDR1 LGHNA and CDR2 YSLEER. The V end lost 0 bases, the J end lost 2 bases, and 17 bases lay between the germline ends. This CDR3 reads CASSQEVPGGLGNQPQHF. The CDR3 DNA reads TGCGCCAGCAGCCAAGAGGTCCCCGGGGGGCTTGGCAATCAGCCCCAGCATTTT.

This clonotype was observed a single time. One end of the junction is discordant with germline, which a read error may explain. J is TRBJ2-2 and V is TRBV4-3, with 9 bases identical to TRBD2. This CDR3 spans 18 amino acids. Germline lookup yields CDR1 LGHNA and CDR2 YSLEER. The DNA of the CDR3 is TGCGCCAGCAGCCAAGATTGGAGGAGCGGGAGGAGCACCGGGGTGCTGTTTTTT. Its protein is CASSQDWRSGRSTGVLFF.

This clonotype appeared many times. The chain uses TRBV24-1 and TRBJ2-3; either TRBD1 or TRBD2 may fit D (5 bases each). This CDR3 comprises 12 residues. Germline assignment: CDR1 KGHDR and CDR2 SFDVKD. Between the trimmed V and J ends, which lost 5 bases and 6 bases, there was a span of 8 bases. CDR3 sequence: CATSGDADTQYF. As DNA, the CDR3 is TGTGCCACCAGTGGGGACGCCGATACGCAGTATTTT.

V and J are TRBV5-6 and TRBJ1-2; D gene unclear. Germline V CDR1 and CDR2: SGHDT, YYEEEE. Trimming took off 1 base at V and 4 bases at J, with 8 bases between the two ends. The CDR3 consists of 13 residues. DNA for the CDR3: TGTGCCAGCAGCTTGTTGGGTCCCTATGGCTACACCTTC. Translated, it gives CASSLLGPYGYTF. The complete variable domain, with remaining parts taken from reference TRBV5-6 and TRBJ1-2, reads DAGVTQSPTHLIKTRGQQVTLRCSPKSGHDTVSWYQQALGQGPQFIFQYYEEEERQRGNFPDRFSGHQFPNYSSELNVNALLLGDSALYLCASSLLGPYGYTFGSGTRLTVV.